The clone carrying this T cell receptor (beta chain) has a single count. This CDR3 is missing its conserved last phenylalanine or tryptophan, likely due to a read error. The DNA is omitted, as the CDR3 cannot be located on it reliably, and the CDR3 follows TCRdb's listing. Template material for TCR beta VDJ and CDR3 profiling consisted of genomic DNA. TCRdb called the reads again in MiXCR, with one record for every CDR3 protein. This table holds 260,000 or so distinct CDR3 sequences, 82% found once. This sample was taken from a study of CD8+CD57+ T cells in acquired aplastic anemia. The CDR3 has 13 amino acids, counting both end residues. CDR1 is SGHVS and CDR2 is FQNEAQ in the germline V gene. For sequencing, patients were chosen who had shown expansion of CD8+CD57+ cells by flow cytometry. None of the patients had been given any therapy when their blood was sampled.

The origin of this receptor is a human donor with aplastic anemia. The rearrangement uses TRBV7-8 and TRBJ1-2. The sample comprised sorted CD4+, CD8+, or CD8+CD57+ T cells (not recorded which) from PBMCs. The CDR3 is CASSLGLGAGSKY.